One sample yielded the 18 T cell receptor beta chains listed below, sequenced in a study of cytomegalovirus exposure and HLA in healthy donors. In the PCR, 60 Vbeta and 13 Jbeta primers were used. Generated by immunoSEQ multiplex PCR, the TCRdb table keeps only in-frame clones and is missing some. The sample carries some 150,000 clones, roughly 77% recorded once. The sequencing input was PBMCs. The receptors originated from a human donor in good health.

The V and J genes are TRBV30 and TRBJ1-4; 12 nucleotides agree with TRBD1. From germline, CDR1 is GTSNPN and CDR2 SVGIG (reference sequence). The J segment lost 8 bases and the V segment lost 3 bases, leaving 7 bases of the junction unmatched. The CDR3 is 15 residues long. The chain's CDR3 is CAWSRDRGLEEKLFF. CDR3 sequence (DNA): TGTGCCTGGAGCCGGGACAGGGGGCTAGAAGAAAAACTGTTTTTT.

The rearrangement uses TRBV6-5 and TRBJ2-2; D is unclear. Germline lookup yields CDR1 MNHEY and CDR2 SVGAGI. Trimming took 7 bases from V and 2 from J, leaving 5 bases between them. This CDR3 contains 12 residues. The CDR3 nucleotides read TGTGCCAGCATTGTAAACACCGGGGAGCTGTTTTTT. The encoded protein is CASIVNTGELFF.

This chain links TRBV10-2 with TRBJ1-2; 7 bases align to TRBD1. This CDR3 spans 15 amino acids. After removal of 3 bases from V and 8 bases from J, the junction contained 12 bases not matched to a gene. The V gene's germline CDR1 is WSHSY and CDR2 SAAADI. The CDR3 DNA reads as TGCGCCAGCAGTGAATCGAGGACAGGTTCTCGGGGCTACACCTTC. Translating gives CASSESRTGSRGYTF.

V is TRBV2 and J is TRBJ2-2; TRBD1 matches at 7 bases. CDR3 size: 15 residues. The trim removed 9 bases at V and 1 base at J, leaving 8 bases unmatched. Germline CDR1 reads SNHLY; CDR2 reads FYNNEI. The CDR3 is CASAGTARNTGELFF. The CDR3 DNA is TGTGCCAGTGCCGGGACAGCCAGGAACACCGGGGAGCTGTTTTTT.

On this clone: Other DNA sequences in this sample translate to the same CDR3. This chain joins TRBV10-1 and TRBJ1-2; 7 bases are a match to TRBD1. Germline-derived CDR1 and CDR2 are WNHNN and SYGVQD (reference sequence). The V gene end was trimmed by 0 bases and the J gene end by 5 bases; junction bases not matched to a gene: 0. This CDR3 has 13 amino acids. DNA of the CDR3: TGCGCCAGCAGTGAGTCGACAGGGTATGGCTACACCTTC. This codes for CASSESTGYGYTF.

The genes are TRBV7-7 and TRBJ2-5; 12 bases map to TRBD2. Germline CDR1 reads SSHAT; CDR2 reads FNYEAQ (reference sequence). The length of the CDR3 is 16 residues. Losses at the gene ends were 3 bases for V and 4 bases for J; bases not matched to a gene: 6. This CDR3 reads CASSFSRTSGVETQYF. The CDR3 bases are TGTGCCAGCAGCTTTTCCAGGACTAGCGGGGTAGAGACCCAGTACTTC.

The CDR3 spells CASSLGQHFSTDTQYF. The CDR3 DNA reads TGTGCCAGCAGCTTAGGACAGCATTTTAGCACAGATACGCAGTATTTT. The rearrangement joins TRBV5-8 to TRBJ2-3, with a weak D call TRBD1 (6 bases). CDR1 and CDR2 from the germline V gene are SGHTS and YDEGEE. The CDR3 consists of 16 residues. V gave up 2 bases and J gave up 0 bases, with 13 bases separating them.

This chain uses TRBV6-1 with TRBJ2-7, with 10 bases lining up with TRBD2. Germline loops: CDR1 MNHNS, CDR2 SASEGT. V was pared by 4 bases and J by 2 bases, with 5 bases of the junction left unmatched. CDR3 length: 15 amino acids. The CDR3 loop is CASSAPSGRPYEQYF. The DNA of the CDR3 is TGTGCCAGCAGTGCCCCTAGCGGGAGACCCTACGAGCAGTACTTC.

This clone was detected once. The gene calls are TRBV7-9 and TRBJ2-7; weak D call: TRBD2 (5 bases). Deletions cut 4 bases from V and 3 bases from J, with 10 bases between. The CDR3 is made up of 13 amino acids. Germline V CDR1 and CDR2: SEHNR, FQNEAQ (reference sequence). The CDR3 region is CASSSSGYYEQYF. DNA for the CDR3: TGTGCCAGCAGCTCCAGCGGCTACTACGAGCAGTACTTC.

The genes are TRBV5-4 and TRBJ2-5, with unresolved D. This CDR3 is built from 13 residues. CDR1 and CDR2 (germline): SGHNT, YYREEE (reference sequence). The V gene lost 1 base and the J gene lost 2 bases, with 6 bases spanning the gap. CDR3 residues: CASSLYRQETQYF. As DNA, the CDR3 is TGTGCCAGCAGCTTGTACAGACAAGAGACCCAGTACTTC.

This clone was detected once. V and J are TRBV19 and TRBJ1-5, with D maybe TRBD1 (5 bases). The CDR3 sequence is 15 residues long. The V end lost 6 bases, the J end lost 6 bases, and 18 bases lay between the germline ends. The germline gives CDR1 LNHDA, CDR2 SQIVND (reference sequence). In nucleotides, the CDR3 is TGTGCCAGTAGCCCGACACAGGTGATTCTTCAGCCCCAGCATTTT. Amino acid sequence: CASSPTQVILQPQHF.

This clone was detected once. The genes are TRBV20-1 and TRBJ1-2; a weak D match, TRBD1 (6 bases). CDR3 length: 11 amino acids. V shed 6 bases and J shed 6 bases, with 11 bases lying between them. Germline assignment: CDR1 DFQATT and CDR2 SNEGSKA (reference sequence). The CDR3 DNA sequence: TGCAGTGCCAGGTGGGGGCATGGCTACACCTTC. This gives the protein CSARWGHGYTF.

The chain links TRBV25-1 to TRBJ2-5; D gene ambiguous. This CDR3 region has 12 residues. Looked up from germline, CDR1 is MGHDK and CDR2 is SYGVNS. V was clipped by 3 bases and J by 5 bases, with 7 bases between them. The CDR3 reads CASSDGAETQYF. The CDR3 DNA reads as TGTGCCAGCAGTGATGGTGCGGAGACCCAGTACTTC. Filled out from reference TRBV25-1 and TRBJ2-5, the complete variable domain reads EADIYQTPRYLVIGTGKKITLECSQTMGHDKMYWYQQDPGMELHLIHYSYGVNSTEKGDLSSESTVSRIRTEHFPLTLESARPSHTSQYLCASSDGAETQYFGPGTRLLVL.

This chain joins TRBV7-8 and TRBJ2-7; D unclear. Trimming pared 1 base from V and 2 bases from J, leaving 9 bases between. The CDR3 is made up of 14 amino acids. Looked up from germline, CDR1 is SGHVS and CDR2 is FQNEAQ. CDR3 protein: CASSLGSLAYEQYF. In DNA, the CDR3 is TGTGCCAGCAGCTTAGGGAGTTTGGCCTACGAGCAGTACTTC.

The chain carries TRBV28 and TRBJ2-7; D gene ambiguous. The CDR3 sequence is 15 residues long. Germline V gene lookup returns CDR1 MDHEN and CDR2 SYDVKM. The V and J ends lost 4 bases and 2 bases respectively, with 15 bases between them. CDR3 residues: CASSSRDFQPYEQYF. CDR3 DNA: TGTGCCAGCAGTTCCCGAGACTTCCAGCCCTACGAGCAGTACTTC.

The CDR3 bases are TGCGCCAGCAGCGGGGGGTTTTACAATGAGCAGTTCTTC. Translating gives CASSGGFYNEQFF. V is TRBV10-1 and J is TRBJ2-1; 7 bases are a match to TRBD2. The CDR3 runs 13 residues. Losses at the gene ends were 6 bases for V and 4 bases for J; bases not matched to a gene: 3. CDR1 is WNHNN, CDR2 SYGVQD, per germline (reference sequence).

This chain joins TRBV13 and TRBJ2-1; 7 bases are a match to TRBD1. Germline CDR1 PRHDT, CDR2 FYEKMQ (reference sequence). Germline trimming cut 6 bases from V and 0 bases from J; bases unmatched to any gene: 8. The CDR3 extends over 16 amino acids. In DNA, the CDR3 is TGTGCCAGCAGTATCAGGGGGATTAGCTCCTACAATGAGCAGTTCTTC. Its translation: CASSIRGISSYNEQFF.

Comments on this clone: Other DNA sequences within the sample encode an identical CDR3. The chain is built from TRBV7-2 and TRBJ2-3, with unresolved D. The CDR3 totals 14 residues. The V gene lost 0 bases and the J gene lost 1 base, with 5 bases spanning the gap. CDR1 is SGHTA, CDR2 FQGNSA, per germline. CDR3 bases: TGTGCCAGCAGCTTAGCTCGGGGCACAGATACGCAGTATTTT. Translating it yields CASSLARGTDTQYF.